Each of the 3 T cell receptor beta chains below was sequenced from the same sample in a study of blood T cell repertoires in COVID-19. Sequenced by immunoSEQ multiplex PCR; TCRdb stores in-frame clones only, minus some. The sample yields approximately 100,000 clones, 70% to 75% seen once. The sequencing sample was made of peripheral blood. The receptors here all came from a human donor with acute or convalescent COVID-19. The donor label of this sample is uncertain.

The gene calls are TRBV30 and TRBJ1-5; D might be TRBD1 (6 bases). The CDR3 runs to 15 residues. CDR1 and CDR2 from the germline V gene are GTSNPN and SVGIG (reference sequence). The ends were cut back, 5 bases at V and 0 bases at J, with 14 bases in the middle. The CDR3 reads CAWSRGGVSNQPQHF. CDR3 in DNA: TGTGCCTGGTCTAGGGGGGGGGTTAGCAATCAGCCCCAGCATTTT.

The CDR3 DNA reads TGTGCCAGCAGCCGCCCGACTAGCGGGGGCACCGGGGAGCTGTTTTTT. Its protein product is CASSRPTSGGTGELFF. The chain recombines TRBV7-9 with TRBJ2-2; 12 bases agree with TRBD2. V was pared by 5 bases and J by 4 bases, with 5 bases of the junction left unmatched. Per germline, CDR1 SEHNR and CDR2 FQNEAQ (reference sequence). CDR3 length: 16 amino acids.

This clone was picked up a small number of times. This chain joins TRBV30 and TRBJ1-5; tentative D call: TRBD1 (6 bases). CDR1 and CDR2 (germline): GTSNPN, SVGIG (reference sequence). CDR3 length: 14 amino acids. V was cut by 2 bases and J by 0 bases, with 8 bases left in between. The CDR3 DNA is TGTGCCTGGAGTCAGGGGTTTAGCAATCAGCCCCAGCATTTT. Translating gives CAWSQGFSNQPQHF. Based on the CDR3 plus reference TRBV30 and TRBJ1-5, the full variable domain is SQTIHQWPATLVQPVGSPLSLECTVEGTSNPNLYWYRQAAGRGLQLLFYSVGIGQISSEVPQNLSASRPQDRQFILSSKKLLLSDSGFYLCAWSQGFSNQPQHFGDGTRLSIL.